This T cell receptor beta chain was recorded in a study of blood T cell repertoires in COVID-19. Sequencing was performed with immunoSEQ multiplex PCR; in TCRdb, only in-frame clones are kept and a portion is missing. The repertoire has some 180,000 clones, about four fifths of them found once; the top ten carry approximately 11%. CDR3 length: 14 residues. Trimming removed 7 bases from V and 4 bases from J, with 16 bases in between. Per the germline V gene, CDR1 is SNHLY and CDR2 is FYNNEI. The V call is TRBV2, the J call TRBJ1-1, with D unclear. The clonotype originates from a woman aged 35 to 49 with COVID-19, enrolled during active disease. The sample consisted of peripheral blood. DNA of the CDR3: TGTGCCAGCAATTGGCGGTCGGGTGGCACTGAAGCTTTCTTT. It is translated as CASNWRSGGTEAFF.